Each of the 20 T cell receptor beta chains below was sequenced from the same sample in a study of T cell responses to AZD1222 COVID-19 vaccine. Only in-frame clones appear in the TCRdb table, and some are missing; sequencing was by immunoSEQ multiplex PCR. There are over 95,000 clones in the sample; 88% occur only once, and about 3% lies in the top ten. The sample was peripheral blood, taken on day 0 of AZD1222 vaccination. Source of these receptors: an adult in good health.

J is TRBJ2-3 and V is TRBV10-3; 11 nucleotides line up with TRBD2. The CDR3 contains 19 residues. With V trimmed by 2 bases and J by 2 bases, 12 bases remained unmatched. Germline V gives CDR1 ENHRY, CDR2 SYGVKD. CDR3 nucleotides: TGTGCCATCAGTGAGAATAGCGGGAGGGCTACCTATGACACAGATACGCAGTATTTT. This gives the protein CAISENSGRATYDTDTQYF.

The genes are TRBV5-1 and TRBJ2-1; 9 nucleotides agree with TRBD2. The CDR3 is 13 residues long. V lost 7 bases to trimming and J lost 6 bases; unmatched junction nucleotides: 5. CDR1 and CDR2 (germline): SGHRS, YFSETQ. Written as DNA, the CDR3 is TGCGCCAGCTTCGGACTAGCGAGCAATGAGCAGTTCTTC. This codes for CASFGLASNEQFF. The full variable domain, completed using reference TRBV5-1 and TRBJ2-1, is KAGVTQTPRYLIKTRGQQVTLSCSPISGHRSVSWYQQTPGQGLQFLFEYFSETQRNKGNFPGRFSGRQFSNSRSEMNVSTLELGDSALYLCASFGLASNEQFFGPGTRLTVL.

This clone has just one count. The chain combines TRBV7-8 with TRBJ1-5, with TRBD1 identical over 7 bases. The V gene end was trimmed by 6 bases and the J gene end by 1 base; junction bases not matched to a gene: 12. The CDR3 totals 17 residues. CDR1 is SGHVS and CDR2 is FQNEAQ in the germline V gene. This CDR3 reads CASSLGTAALSNQPQHF. CDR3 sequence (DNA): TGTGCCAGCAGTCTAGGGACAGCCGCCCTGAGCAATCAGCCCCAGCATTTT.

CDR3 sequence: CASSQEVRSPEQFF. The CDR3 DNA sequence: TGTGCCAGCAGCCAAGAGGTCCGCTCACCCGAGCAGTTCTTC. The chain recombines TRBV4-2 with TRBJ2-1; D not resolved. Trimming took 0 bases from V and 10 from J, leaving 13 bases between them. Per the germline V gene, CDR1 is LGHNA and CDR2 is YNFKEQ. This CDR3 comprises 14 residues.

The V and J genes are TRBV9 and TRBJ1-1; 7 nucleotides line up with TRBD1. Germline CDR1 and CDR2: SGDLS and YYNGEE. With V trimmed by 0 bases and J by 3 bases, 11 bases remained unmatched. The CDR3 length is 17 residues. The CDR3 is CASSVGLTGKFDTEAFF. In nucleotides, the CDR3 is TGTGCCAGCAGCGTAGGATTGACAGGGAAATTTGACACTGAAGCTTTCTTT.

This rearrangement joins TRBV30 to TRBJ1-2; D unclear. V dropped 0 bases and J dropped 0 bases, with 8 bases sitting between them. Germline V gives CDR1 GTSNPN, CDR2 SVGIG (reference sequence). This CDR3 spans 14 amino acids. The CDR3 nucleotides are TGTGCCTGGAGTGTCAGAGTAACTAACTATGGCTACACCTTC. Amino acid sequence: CAWSVRVTNYGYTF. The whole variable domain, remainder taken from reference TRBV30 and TRBJ1-2, is SQTIHQWPATLVQPVGSPLSLECTVEGTSNPNLYWYRQAAGRGLQLLFYSVGIGQISSEVPQNLSASRPQDRQFILSSKKLLLSDSGFYLCAWSVRVTNYGYTFGSGTRLTVV.

As to this clone: Other nucleotide sequences from this sample produce the same CDR3. The chain combines TRBV18 with TRBJ2-5; the D is unclear. This CDR3 contains 13 residues. Trimming removed 0 bases at V and 1 base at J, with 3 bases between. CDR1 is KGHSH, CDR2 LQKENI, per germline. Here the CDR3 reads CASSPPGQETQYF. In nucleotides, the CDR3 is TGTGCCAGCTCACCACCAGGCCAAGAGACCCAGTACTTC.

V is TRBV10-3 and J is TRBJ1-2, with a possible D match to TRBD1 (6 bases). This CDR3 is built from 15 residues. The V gene's germline CDR1 is ENHRY and CDR2 SYGVKD. The germline V and J ends were trimmed by 11 bases and 1 base, with 20 bases remaining between them. The CDR3: CAAKAAGAFNYGYTF. The CDR3, as DNA: TGTGCCGCCAAGGCGGCAGGGGCCTTTAACTATGGCTACACCTTC.

The rearrangement joins TRBV5-1 to TRBJ1-2, with D perhaps TRBD1 (5 bases). Germline loops: CDR1 SGHRS, CDR2 YFSETQ. Trimming cost V 0 bases and J 13 bases, with 13 bases left between them. The CDR3 extends over 12 amino acids. CDR3 nucleotides: TGCGCCAGCAGCTTGGAGGGGAACCCGGGCACCTTC. It codes for CASSLEGNPGTF.

The V gene is TRBV5-4, the J gene TRBJ2-1, with 9 bases that match TRBD2. V shed 5 bases, J shed 3 bases, and the junction held 6 bases outside the gene matches. This CDR3 contains 15 residues. Germline CDR1 is SGHNT and CDR2 is YYREEE (reference sequence). The CDR3 DNA reads as TGTGCCAGCAGTTTAGCGGGAGTGCACTACAATGAGCAGTTCTTC. This sequence encodes CASSLAGVHYNEQFF.

This chain uses TRBV5-4 with TRBJ2-7; 10 nucleotides line up with TRBD1. Trimming took 4 bases from V and 2 from J; bases not matched to a gene: 6. CDR3 length: 15 residues. CDR1 is SGHNT and CDR2 is YYREEE in the germline V gene (reference sequence). In DNA, the CDR3 is TGTGCCAGCAGCCCTCCGGGACAGGGGACCTACGAGCAGTACTTC. It specifies CASSPPGQGTYEQYF.

This chain links TRBV5-5 with TRBJ2-3, with D hard to call. CDR1 is SGHKS, CDR2 YYEKEE, per germline (reference sequence). The length of the CDR3 is 14 residues. Trimming took 0 bases from V and 2 from J, leaving 7 bases between them. CDR3 coding DNA: TGTGCCAGCAGCTTGGGACACCCCACAGATACGCAGTATTTT. Amino acid sequence: CASSLGHPTDTQYF. Filled out from reference TRBV5-5 and TRBJ2-3, the complete variable domain reads DAGVTQSPTHLIKTRGQQVTLRCSPISGHKSVSWYQQVLGQGPQFIFQYYEKEERGRGNFPDRFSARQFPNYSSELNVNALLLGDSALYLCASSLGHPTDTQYFGPGTRLTVL.

The chain uses TRBV24-1 and TRBJ1-5; unclear D gene. This CDR3 has 12 amino acids. Trimming removed 4 bases from V and 5 bases from J, with 5 bases in between. The germline V gene encodes CDR1 KGHDR and CDR2 SFDVKD. CDR3 residues: CATSERDQPQHF. Here the CDR3 DNA reads TGTGCCACCAGTGAGAGAGATCAGCCCCAGCATTTT.

The V gene is TRBV9, the J gene TRBJ1-2, with 7 bases that match TRBD1. CDR1 is SGDLS, CDR2 YYNGEE, per germline. With V trimmed by 1 base and J by 5 bases, 2 bases remained unmatched. The CDR3 runs 13 residues. In DNA, the CDR3 is TGTGCCAGCAGCGTAACACAGGGGTATGGCTACACCTTC. Its protein is CASSVTQGYGYTF.

The rearrangement joins TRBV14 to TRBJ2-1; D perhaps matches TRBD2 (5 bases). This CDR3 contains 11 residues. Between the trimmed V and J ends, which lost 4 bases and 10 bases, there was a span of 8 bases. Germline-derived CDR1 and CDR2 are SGHDN and FVKESK. The CDR3 nucleotides read TGTGCCAGCAGCCGAAGAGGGGAGCAGTTCTTC. Translating it yields CASSRRGEQFF. The full variable domain, rest sourced from reference TRBV14 and TRBJ2-1, is EAGVTQFPSHSVIEKGQTVTLRCDPISGHDNLYWYRRVMGKEIKFLLHFVKESKQDESGMPNNRFLAERTGGTYSTLKVQPAELEDSGVYFCASSRRGEQFFGPGTRLTVL.

On this clone itself: Additional DNA sequences in this sample encode the identical CDR3. The chain is built from TRBV10-3 and TRBJ2-1; D not certain. V shed 3 bases and J shed 8 bases, with 5 bases lying between them. Germline V gives CDR1 ENHRY, CDR2 SYGVKD. This CDR3 contains 11 residues. The CDR3 sequence: CAISEGDEQFF. In nucleotides, the CDR3 is TGTGCCATCAGTGAAGGAGATGAGCAGTTCTTC.

This chain connects TRBV7-9 to TRBJ1-1; no clear D gene. From germline, CDR1 is SEHNR and CDR2 FQNEAQ (reference sequence). The V and J ends lost 1 base and 0 bases respectively, with 15 bases between them. The CDR3 has 17 amino acids. The CDR3, as DNA: TGTGCCAGCAGCTTAGTCAGGTGGCTATTGATGAACACTGAAGCTTTCTTT. This encodes CASSLVRWLLMNTEAFF.

The V call is TRBV11-2, the J call TRBJ1-6; the D is unclear. Germline CDR1 is SGHAT and CDR2 is FQNNGV. Trimming took off 1 base at V and 9 bases at J, with 19 bases between the two ends. This CDR3 contains 17 residues. CDR3: CASSLAVRTSWGSPLHF. The CDR3 bases are TGTGCCAGCAGCTTAGCTGTCCGGACTTCTTGGGGTTCACCCCTCCACTTT.

This chain connects TRBV30 to TRBJ1-2, with a weak D call TRBD1 (5 bases). Trimming stripped 4 bases from V and 4 bases from J, with 13 bases between. The CDR3 has 13 amino acids. The germline CDR1 and CDR2 sequences are GTSNPN and SVGIG (reference sequence). The DNA for the CDR3 is TGTGCCTGGATTTCAGGGAGGAGCTATGGCTACACCTTC. Its translation: CAWISGRSYGYTF.

The chain uses TRBV28 and TRBJ1-2; the D gene is possibly TRBD1 (5 bases). The germline V gene has CDR1 MDHEN and CDR2 SYDVKM. Between the trimmed V and J ends, which lost 2 bases and 3 bases, there was a span of 10 bases. CDR3 size: 14 residues. The CDR3 here is CASSLGRVDYGYTF. The CDR3 region has the DNA TGTGCCAGCAGTTTAGGCAGGGTTGACTATGGCTACACCTTC.